The next 3 T cell receptor beta chains were all read from a single sample in a study of blood T cell repertoires in COVID-19. Method: immunoSEQ multiplex PCR; TCRdb's copy keeps in-frame clones and lacks some. Of about 240,000 clones listed, roughly 76% are singletons. The material sequenced was peripheral blood. The receptors come from a woman over 75 with COVID-19, enrolled during active disease.

This chain uses TRBV11-2 with TRBJ2-7; D not resolved. The CDR3 is 14 amino acids. V lost 1 base and J lost 4, with 11 bases in between. The germline V gene encodes CDR1 SGHAT and CDR2 FQNNGV. Here the CDR3 reads CASSLGSQMYEQYF. In DNA form, the CDR3 reads TGTGCCAGCAGCTTAGGAAGTCAGATGTACGAGCAGTACTTC.

J is TRBJ2-5 and V is TRBV5-6, with unresolved D. Looked up from germline, CDR1 is SGHDT and CDR2 is YYEEEE. Trimming pared 4 bases from V and 5 bases from J, leaving 15 bases between. The CDR3 length is 14 residues. The CDR3 bases are TGTGCCAGCAGCAAACCTACAGCACATGAGACCCAGTACTTC. It yields the protein CASSKPTAHETQYF. The whole variable domain, filled in from reference TRBV5-6 and TRBJ2-5, reads DAGVTQSPTHLIKTRGQQVTLRCSPKSGHDTVSWYQQALGQGPQFIFQYYEEEERQRGNFPDRFSGHQFPNYSSELNVNALLLGDSALYLCASSKPTAHETQYFGPGTRLLVL.

This clone was observed a single time. The chain uses TRBV6-2 or TRBV6-3 and TRBJ2-7, with 9 positions matching TRBD1. CDR3 size: 15 residues. After removal of 2 bases from V and 3 bases from J, the junction contained 5 bases not matched to a gene. The V gene's germline CDR1 is MNHEY and CDR2 SVGEGT. The chain's CDR3 is CASSYPGTGIYEQYF. As DNA, the CDR3 is TGTGCCAGCAGTTACCCGGGGACAGGGATCTACGAGCAGTACTTC.